These 32 T cell receptor beta chains originate from one sample sequenced in a study of T cell responses to AZD1222 COVID-19 vaccine. The table came from immunoSEQ multiplex PCR; TCRdb's copy has only in-frame clones and leaves some out. The table lists about 100,000 clones, 80% to 90% of them singletons, with 4% to 5% in the top ten. Specimen: peripheral blood, collected on day 0 of MenACWY control vaccination. The receptors were gathered from an adult in good health.

This chain joins TRBV12-3 or TRBV12-4 and TRBJ2-7; D is uncertain. There are 13 residues in the CDR3. V lost 5 bases and J lost 3, with 11 bases in between. The CDR3 reads CASSHQRYYEQYF. CDR3 in DNA: TGTGCCAGCAGTCATCAGAGGTACTACGAGCAGTACTTC.

This chain uses TRBV4-1 with TRBJ1-5; 8 positions agree with TRBD1. The junction had 9 bases not matched to a gene; V was cut back by 1 base and J by 1 base. CDR1 and CDR2 from the germline V gene are MGHRA and YSYEKL. CDR3 length: 18 amino acids. The CDR3 DNA follows: TGCGCCAGCAGCCAAGCTTGGCTTCGGACAGGGAGCAATCAGCCCCAGCATTTT. Translated, it gives CASSQAWLRTGSNQPQHF.

The chain has TRBV3-1 (or the pseudogene TRBV3-2) and TRBJ2-7, with D maybe TRBD1 (6 bases). Trimming removed 3 bases from V and 0 bases from J, with 15 bases in between. The CDR3 totals 16 residues. Germline assignment: CDR1 LGHDT and CDR2 YNNKEL (reference sequence). The CDR3: CASSHQDIGGSYEQYF. The CDR3 nucleotides read TGTGCCAGCAGCCATCAAGACATAGGGGGCTCCTACGAGCAGTACTTC.

The chain couples TRBV30 to TRBJ1-2; TRBD1 matches 7 bases. Germline CDR1 and CDR2: GTSNPN and SVGIG (reference sequence). With V trimmed by 5 bases and J by 4 bases, 4 bases remained unmatched. There are 12 residues in the CDR3. CDR3 sequence reads: CAWSTGLYGYTF. In nucleotides, the CDR3 is TGTGCCTGGTCGACAGGGCTCTATGGCTACACCTTC.

A note on this clone: At the DNA level, this CDR3 is encoded by other sequences in the same sample as well. The chain combines TRBV30 with TRBJ2-5; D is undetermined. The CDR3 runs to 11 residues. V lost 0 bases to trimming and J lost 5 bases, with 4 bases between them. Germline loops: CDR1 GTSNPN, CDR2 SVGIG (reference sequence). CDR3: CAWSVGETQYF. In DNA form, the CDR3 reads TGTGCCTGGAGTGTAGGGGAGACCCAGTACTTC.

This clone is a singleton in its sample. The chain has TRBV7-2 and TRBJ2-7; 9 nucleotides line up with TRBD2. V lost 1 base and J lost 0; bases outside the gene matches: 4. The V gene's germline CDR1 is SGHTA and CDR2 FQGNSA. The CDR3 runs 16 residues. The CDR3 is CASSLVASGDSYEQYF. For the CDR3, the DNA is TGTGCCAGCAGCTTAGTAGCTAGCGGGGACTCCTACGAGCAGTACTTC.

The gene calls are TRBV9 and TRBJ1-1, with TRBD1 matching over 7 bases. Germline V gene sequence: CDR1 SGDLS, CDR2 YYNGEE. V was clipped by 0 bases and J by 2 bases; unmatched bases: 4. This CDR3 has 15 residues. The CDR3 coding sequence is TGTGCCAGCAGCGTAGATCAGGGGGGTAACACTGAAGCTTTCTTT. Protein product: CASSVDQGGNTEAFF.

The CDR3: CASSRTGVNSPLHF. The CDR3 DNA sequence: TGTGCCAGCAGTCGGACAGGAGTTAATTCACCCCTCCACTTT. This chain connects TRBV6-6 to TRBJ1-6; 7 positions agree with TRBD1. Germline values: CDR1 MNHNY, CDR2 SVGAGI (reference sequence). The ends lost 5 bases at V and 6 bases at J; junction bases unmatched: 4. The CDR3 covers 14 residues.

CDR3 in amino acids: CASSQGLDRDLFSWETQYF. CDR3 coding DNA: TGTGCCAGCAGCCAAGGGCTGGACAGGGATCTTTTTTCTTGGGAGACCCAGTACTTC. The rearrangement uses TRBV3-1 (or the pseudogene TRBV3-2) and TRBJ2-5; 8 bases map to TRBD1. V shed 1 base, J shed 5 bases, and the junction held 18 bases outside the gene matches. There are 19 residues in the CDR3. Germline CDR1 and CDR2: LGHDT and YNNKEL (reference sequence).

A single count supports this clone. The gene calls are TRBV7-2 and TRBJ1-2; D perhaps matches TRBD1 (5 bases). Trimming left V 4 bases short and J 3 bases short, with 9 bases between. This CDR3 is 13 amino acids long. Germline lookup yields CDR1 SGHTA and CDR2 FQGNSA. The CDR3 loop is CASSSRGDYGYTF. CDR3 nucleotide sequence: TGTGCCAGCAGCTCCCGGGGGGACTATGGCTACACCTTC.

The genes are TRBV29-1 and TRBJ1-6; unclear D gene. The CDR3 loop spans 13 amino acids. V was shortened by 7 bases and J by 7 bases, with 14 bases between the two germline ends. Germline V gene lookup returns CDR1 SQVTM and CDR2 ANQGSEA. CDR3 coding DNA: TGCAGCGCCCGGACGGACCTAAATTCACCCCTCCACTTT. This sequence encodes CSARTDLNSPLHF.

The rearrangement joins TRBV20-1 to TRBJ1-1; no firm D call. V lost 1 base and J 9 bases, leaving 9 bases between the germline ends. Per the germline V gene, CDR1 is DFQATT and CDR2 is SNEGSKA (reference sequence). The CDR3 consists of 11 residues. CDR3 coding DNA: TGCAGTGCTAGAGGGGGAGGCCAAGCTTTCTTT. Translated, it gives CSARGGGQAFF.

The chain links TRBV28 to TRBJ1-1; D not resolved. V gave up 5 bases and J gave up 3 bases, with 13 bases separating them. CDR1 MDHEN and CDR2 SYDVKM come from the germline V gene. There are 14 residues in the CDR3. The chain's CDR3 is CASSKRQFHTEAFF. The CDR3 bases are TGTGCCAGCAGTAAGAGGCAGTTCCACACTGAAGCTTTCTTT.

The V and J genes are TRBV23-1 and TRBJ1-1; TRBD1 is a possible D gene (5 bases). TRBV23-1 is recorded as an ORF, its role being uncertain. V lost 2 bases to trimming and J lost 0 bases, with 16 bases between them. This CDR3 is 17 amino acids long. The CDR3 reads CASSQPGQEGVNTEAFF. The CDR3 DNA sequence: TGCGCCAGCAGTCAACCAGGGCAGGAAGGGGTGAACACTGAAGCTTTCTTT.

The chain combines TRBV2 with TRBJ2-7, with 12 bases that match TRBD2. This CDR3 contains 15 residues. Germline lookup yields CDR1 SNHLY and CDR2 FYNNEI. J was trimmed by 9 bases and V by 7 bases; bases with no gene match: 13. The CDR3 spells CASNPRLAGGRVQYF. In nucleotides, the CDR3 is TGTGCCAGCAACCCTCGGCTAGCGGGGGGGCGGGTGCAGTACTTC.

This chain links TRBV6-5 with TRBJ1-2; D might be TRBD1 (6 bases). The CDR3 runs to 15 residues. Germline V gene lookup returns CDR1 MNHEY and CDR2 SVGAGI. V dropped 2 bases and J dropped 3 bases, with 13 bases sitting between them. The CDR3: CASSYEQDSDYGYTF. The DNA of the CDR3 is TGTGCCAGCAGTTACGAGCAGGACAGCGACTATGGCTACACCTTC.

The genes are TRBV19 and TRBJ2-1; TRBD2 aligns across 14 bases. CDR1 is LNHDA and CDR2 is SQIVND in the germline V gene (reference sequence). V lost 5 bases, J lost 4 bases, and 13 bases stayed unmatched. The CDR3 is made up of 19 amino acids. The CDR3 nucleotides read TGTGCCAGTAGTCCAACCCCGGGACTAGCGGGAGATAGGTACAATGAGCAGTTCTTC. Its protein product is CASSPTPGLAGDRYNEQFF.

The rearrangement uses TRBV7-2 and TRBJ1-6, with a tentative D call TRBD1 (6 bases). Looked up from germline, CDR1 is SGHTA and CDR2 is FQGNSA. V gave up 1 base and J gave up 5 bases, with 9 bases separating them. This CDR3 region has 15 residues. CDR3: CASSLEGQHNSPLHF. The CDR3 DNA sequence: TGTGCCAGCAGCTTAGAAGGACAGCATAATTCACCCCTCCACTTT.

The V call is TRBV12-3 or TRBV12-4, the J call TRBJ2-7; D may correspond to TRBD1 or TRBD2 (5 bases each). V was trimmed by 8 bases and J by 3 bases, leaving 8 bases between them. This CDR3 comprises 11 residues. The chain's CDR3 is CASGDGYEQYF. CDR3 nucleotide sequence: TGTGCCAGCGGGGACGGCTACGAGCAGTACTTC.

The CDR3, as DNA: TGTGCCAGCAGCATTATCATCGCCGGGGAGCTGTTTTTT. Translation gives CASSIIIAGELFF. The chain employs TRBV27 and TRBJ2-2, with D unclear. CDR1 is MNHEY and CDR2 is SMNVEV in the germline V gene (reference sequence). CDR3 length equals 13 residues. Trimming left V 6 bases short and J 6 bases short, with 11 bases between.

This sequence joins TRBV6-5 and TRBJ1-2; 8 nucleotides align to TRBD1. Germline lookup yields CDR1 MNHEY and CDR2 SVGAGI. Trimming removed 2 bases from V and 2 bases from J; junction bases left unmatched: 1. The CDR3 sequence is 14 residues long. The CDR3 reads CASSYGQGNYGYTF. CDR3 in DNA: TGTGCCAGCAGTTACGGACAGGGAAACTATGGCTACACCTTC.

The chain uses TRBV27 and TRBJ1-2; no clear D. The CDR3 is made up of 12 amino acids. In germline, CDR1 is MNHEY, CDR2 SMNVEV (reference sequence). Trimming cost V 6 bases and J 7 bases, with 12 bases left between them. The CDR3 is CASREPGGGYTF. The CDR3, as DNA: TGTGCCAGCAGGGAGCCGGGTGGTGGCTACACCTTC.

The V gene is TRBV28, the J gene TRBJ2-6, with D perhaps TRBD2 (5 bases). Trimming removed 6 bases from V and 3 bases from J, with 9 bases in between. The CDR3 loop spans 14 amino acids. Germline-derived CDR1 and CDR2 are MDHEN and SYDVKM. The CDR3 sequence: CASRNGDGANVLTF. CDR3 sequence (DNA): TGTGCCAGCAGGAACGGGGATGGGGCCAACGTCCTGACTTTC.

This clone was counted a single time. The gene calls are TRBV18 and TRBJ1-6; TRBD1 matches at 7 bases. Trimming at V came to 4 bases and at J to 7 bases, leaving 7 bases not matched to a gene. This CDR3 spans 15 amino acids. Per germline, CDR1 KGHSH and CDR2 LQKENI. This chain's CDR3 is CASSREGAWNSPLHF. Written as DNA, the CDR3 is TGTGCCAGCTCACGCGAGGGGGCATGGAATTCACCCCTCCACTTT. Looking up the rest from reference TRBV18 and TRBJ1-6 gives the full variable domain: NAGVMQNPRHLVRRRGQEARLRCSPMKGHSHVYWYRQLPEEGLKFMVYLQKENIIDESGMPKERFSAEFPKEGPSILRIQQVVRGDSAAYFCASSREGAWNSPLHFGNGTRLTVT.

A single count supports this clone. CDR3 sequence reads: CAWSATGYQPQHF. The CDR3, as DNA: TGTGCCTGGAGTGCTACAGGGTATCAGCCCCAGCATTTT. The genes are TRBV30 and TRBJ1-5, with D possibly matching TRBD1 (6 bases). The CDR3 spans 13 residues. The germline V and J ends were trimmed by 1 base and 5 bases, with 9 bases remaining between them. Germline V CDR1 and CDR2: GTSNPN, SVGIG (reference sequence). Drawing the rest from reference TRBV30 and TRBJ1-5, the complete variable domain is SQTIHQWPATLVQPVGSPLSLECTVEGTSNPNLYWYRQAAGRGLQLLFYSVGIGQISSEVPQNLSASRPQDRQFILSSKKLLLSDSGFYLCAWSATGYQPQHFGDGTRLSIL.

V is TRBV6-1 and J is TRBJ1-2; maybe TRBD1 (5 bases). The V end was cut by 3 bases, the J end by 1 base, with 9 bases between. Germline lookup yields CDR1 MNHNS and CDR2 SASEGT. The CDR3 sequence is 14 residues long. CDR3 nucleotides: TGTGCCAGCAGTGACGTGGGGGATAACTATGGCTACACCTTC. Translating gives CASSDVGDNYGYTF.

The rearrangement uses TRBV7-7 and TRBJ2-3; D possibly corresponds to TRBD2 (5 bases). Germline V lookup: CDR1 SSHAT, CDR2 FNYEAQ (reference sequence). The germline V and J ends were trimmed by 1 base and 5 bases, with 7 bases remaining between them. The CDR3 is made up of 13 amino acids. In nucleotides, the CDR3 is TGTGCCAGCAGCTTAGGAGGGAAAGATACGCAGTATTTT. It specifies CASSLGGKDTQYF.

The rearrangement joins TRBV28 to TRBJ1-6; 7 bases fit TRBD1. CDR3 length: 15 amino acids. CDR1 is MDHEN, CDR2 SYDVKM, per germline. J was trimmed by 7 bases and V by 5 bases; bases with no gene match: 8. CDR3 loop: CASSPATGWNSPLHF. The CDR3 coding sequence is TGTGCCAGCAGTCCCGCGACAGGGTGGAATTCACCCCTCCACTTT. Full variable domain (rest looked up from reference TRBV28 and TRBJ1-6): DVKVTQSSRYLVKRTGEKVFLECVQDMDHENMFWYRQDPGLGLRLIYFSYDVKMKEKGDIPEGYSVSREKKERFSLILESASTNQTSMYLCASSPATGWNSPLHFGNGTRLTVT.

The J gene is TRBJ1-6, the V gene TRBV28, with 7 bases identical to TRBD1. The CDR3 runs to 19 residues. The V gene's germline CDR1 is MDHEN and CDR2 SYDVKM. V trimming: 3 bases; J trimming: 8 bases; junction bases outside the gene matches: 19. The CDR3 coding sequence is TGTGCCAGCAGTTTCTCCCATGGGCTTGGGACAGTATTTGATTCACCCCTCCACTTT. Its translation is CASSFSHGLGTVFDSPLHF.

The V and J genes are TRBV7-9 and TRBJ2-7, with TRBD1 identical over 8 bases. Germline V gene sequence: CDR1 SEHNR, CDR2 FQNEAQ (reference sequence). V shed 6 bases, J shed 5 bases, and the junction held 6 bases outside the gene matches. The CDR3 runs 13 residues. CDR3 residues: CASRETGEHEQYF. The CDR3 DNA reads TGTGCCAGCAGGGAGACAGGGGAGCACGAGCAGTACTTC.

V usage is TRBV5-4 and J usage is TRBJ2-1, with TRBD2 as a possible D gene (5 bases). From germline, CDR1 is SGHNT and CDR2 YYREEE (reference sequence). V lost 4 bases to trimming and J lost 0 bases, with 11 bases between them. There are 15 residues in the CDR3. Here the CDR3 DNA reads TGTGCCAGCAGCACCGGACTGACCTCCTACAATGAGCAGTTCTTC. Translated, it gives CASSTGLTSYNEQFF.

The V gene is TRBV3-1 (or the pseudogene TRBV3-2), the J gene TRBJ1-2, with D maybe TRBD1 (5 bases). Germline CDR1 is LGHDT and CDR2 is YNNKEL (reference sequence). V was cut by 1 base and J by 10 bases, with 19 bases left in between. The CDR3 runs 15 residues. CDR3 protein: CASSQASAGMRVYTF. The CDR3 DNA sequence: TGTGCCAGCAGCCAAGCCTCCGCAGGGATGAGAGTCTACACCTTC.